This entry features one T cell receptor (beta chain) sequence. This entry belongs to a study of T cell changes during pregnancy in multiple sclerosis. Method: immunoSEQ multiplex PCR; TCRdb's copy keeps in-frame clones and lacks some. The sample has around 70,000 clones; 94% are singletons. This specimen was peripheral blood, taken in the third trimester of pregnancy. This clonotype originated in a female donor with multiple sclerosis, enrolled in a pregnancy study.

DNA for the CDR3: TGTGCCAGCAGCTTAGGTAGCGGGGCGACAGATACGCAGTATTTT. This translates into CASSLGSGATDTQYF. The gene calls are TRBV7-6 and TRBJ2-3; TRBD2 matches 8 bases. The germline V gene encodes CDR1 SGHVS and CDR2 FNYEAQ. There are 15 residues in the CDR3. After removal of 1 base from V and 3 bases from J, the junction contained 3 bases not matched to a gene.